The next 28 T cell receptor beta chains were all read from a single sample in a study of T cells in Graves' hyperthyroidism and ophthalmopathy. What was amplified from RNA transcripts were TCR beta CDR3 regions. The HTBI primer set drove a first-round RT-PCR of the TCR CDR3. Using its own MiXCR run on the multiplex PCR reads, TCRdb lists one record per CDR3 protein. The table lists around 390,000 distinct CDR3 sequences, about 14% of them singletons. The sequenced sample was blood. These receptors came from a woman aged 25 to 45 with Graves' ophthalmopathy.

There are many counts of this clonotype. The V and J genes are TRBV6-1 and TRBJ1-6, with 8 positions matching TRBD1. The V and J ends lost 5 bases and 10 bases, in that order; junction bases with no gene match: 7. Germline V gene lookup returns CDR1 MNHNS and CDR2 SASEGT. The CDR3 has 14 residues. The CDR3 sequence is CASSQGQGWSPLHF. CDR3 DNA sequence: TGTGCCAGCAGTCAAGGACAGGGCTGGTCACCCCTCCACTTT.

This clonotype was seen more than once but under ten times. V gene TRBV3-1 combines with J gene TRBJ2-1, with 11 nucleotides matching TRBD2. This CDR3 is 16 amino acids long. V lost 4 bases and J lost 10; bases outside the gene matches: 12. Germline-derived CDR1 and CDR2 are LGHDT and YNNKEL (reference sequence). CDR3 region: CASSRDSGGARWEQFF. CDR3 bases: TGTGCCAGCAGCCGAGATAGCGGGGGGGCCCGATGGGAGCAGTTCTTC.

This clonotype was seen repeatedly, ten times or more. The chain recombines TRBV20-1 with TRBJ1-6; a possible D gene is TRBD1 (6 bases). V was trimmed by 1 base and J by 10 bases, leaving 20 bases between them. The CDR3 is made up of 16 amino acids. Germline V gene lookup returns CDR1 DFQATT and CDR2 SNEGSKA (reference sequence). Here the CDR3 reads CSARALLTQGGSPLHF. The CDR3 DNA reads TGCAGTGCTAGAGCCCTTTTGACACAGGGAGGGTCACCCCTCCACTTT.

The V call is TRBV7-9, the J call TRBJ2-5; the D is unclear. V dropped 5 bases and J dropped 7 bases, with 14 bases sitting between them. Germline CDR1 reads SEHNR; CDR2 reads FQNEAQ (reference sequence). The CDR3 contains 13 residues. As DNA, the CDR3 is TGTGCCAGCAGCCAACCTTTGAGTGGGACCCAGTACTTC. Translating gives CASSQPLSGTQYF.

The chain couples TRBV7-2 to TRBJ1-2; D is ambiguous. The CDR3 sequence is 12 residues long. Germline V gene data show CDR1 as SGHTA and CDR2 as FQGNSA. V was clipped by 3 bases and J by 8 bases, with 10 bases between them. CDR3: CASSFSIRGYTF. The CDR3 DNA reads TGTGCCAGCAGCTTCAGCATTAGGGGCTACACCTTC.

At least ten counts were recorded for this clonotype. The chain has TRBV3-1 and TRBJ2-7; TRBD2 matches 14 bases. From germline, CDR1 is LGHDT and CDR2 YNNKEL (reference sequence). This CDR3 is built from 14 residues. The J segment lost 9 bases and the V segment lost 1 base, leaving 2 bases of the junction unmatched. Written as DNA, the CDR3 is TGTGCCAGCAGCCAAGGGACTAGCGGGGGGCGGCAGTACTTC. Its protein is CASSQGTSGGRQYF.

This sequence joins TRBV19 and TRBJ2-7; possibly TRBD1 for D (6 bases). V lost 4 bases, J lost 5 bases, and 12 bases lay in between. Germline assignment: CDR1 LNHDA and CDR2 SQIVND (reference sequence). The length of the CDR3 is 13 residues. This chain's CDR3 is CASSTARGNEQYF. For the CDR3, the DNA is TGTGCCAGTAGTACGGCCAGGGGTAACGAGCAGTACTTC.

To note about this clonotype: Germline is not matched at one junction end, which may reflect a read error. This rearrangement joins TRBV7-8 to TRBJ2-7; 10 bases align to TRBD2. The CDR3 runs 18 residues. Germline V lookup: CDR1 SGHVS, CDR2 FQNEAQ. The chain's CDR3 is CASSQAGGRGGPLYEQYF. The CDR3, as DNA: TGCGCCAGCAGCCAAGCGGGGGGGCGGGGGGGTCCTCTCTACGAGCAGTACTTC.

At least ten counts were recorded for this clonotype. V and J are TRBV13 and TRBJ2-1, with 14 bases lining up with TRBD2. This CDR3 has 17 residues. Trimming at V came to 0 bases and at J to 8 bases, leaving 6 bases not matched to a gene. CDR1 and CDR2 (germline): PRHDT, FYEKMQ (reference sequence). CDR3 loop: CASSLGWGLAGADEQFF. The CDR3 DNA is TGTGCCAGCAGCTTAGGCTGGGGACTAGCGGGGGCGGATGAGCAGTTCTTC.

The chain has TRBV20-1 and TRBJ2-3; D might be TRBD1 (6 bases). The CDR3 has 15 residues. Trimming removed 0 bases at V and 1 base at J, with 11 bases between. CDR1 and CDR2 (germline): DFQATT, SNEGSKA (reference sequence). The chain's CDR3 is CSARDRGNGTDTQYF. The CDR3 coding sequence is TGCAGTGCTAGAGACAGGGGCAATGGCACAGATACGCAGTATTTT.

This clonotype was seen at least ten times. The chain combines TRBV20-1 with TRBJ2-3; TRBD2 might be the D (5 bases). The ends were cut back, 5 bases at V and 2 bases at J, with 14 bases in the middle. The CDR3 is made up of 14 amino acids. CDR1 is DFQATT and CDR2 is SNEGSKA in the germline V gene (reference sequence). The CDR3 spells CSAPHPLVTDTQYF. The CDR3 nucleotides read TGCAGTGCTCCACATCCACTAGTCACAGATACGCAGTATTTT.

This clonotype was counted many times. The chain combines TRBV12-3 or TRBV12-4 with TRBJ1-1; 9 bases fit TRBD1. The length of the CDR3 is 14 residues. V lost 5 bases, J lost 0 bases, and 1 base stayed unmatched. DNA of the CDR3: TGTGCCAGCAGTACAGGGGGCCTGAACACTGAAGCTTTCTTT. Translation gives CASSTGGLNTEAFF.

At least ten counts were recorded for this clonotype. The chain links TRBV5-6 to TRBJ1-2; tentatively, D is TRBD1 (6 bases). V was clipped by 0 bases and J by 11 bases, with 11 bases between them. CDR3 length equals 12 residues. CDR1 is SGHDT and CDR2 is YYEEEE in the germline V gene. CDR3 protein: CASSLATGRYTF. The CDR3 DNA sequence: TGTGCCAGCAGCTTGGCTACAGGGCGGTACACCTTC.

This clonotype was picked up many times. V usage is TRBV7-2 and J usage is TRBJ1-1; weak D call: TRBD1 (6 bases). Deletions cut 0 bases from V and 4 bases from J, with 18 bases between. The CDR3 contains 17 residues. The germline V gene has CDR1 SGHTA and CDR2 FQGNSA. In nucleotides, the CDR3 is TGTGCCAGCAGCTTAGCAGGGGGGGCCTCTTCTCCCACTGAAGCTTTCTTT. This gives the protein CASSLAGGASSPTEAFF. Filled out from reference TRBV7-2 and TRBJ1-1, the complete variable domain reads GAGVSQSPSNKVTEKGKDVELRCDPISGHTALYWYRQSLGQGLEFLIYFQGNSAPDKSGLPSDRFSAERTGGSVSTLTIQRTQQEDSAVYLCASSLAGGASSPTEAFFGQGTRLTVV.

In its sample, this clonotype was seen many times. This chain connects TRBV3-1 to TRBJ1-1; D call uncertain. Trimming shortened V by 4 bases and J by 4 bases, and 10 bases separated the two germline ends. Looked up from germline, CDR1 is LGHDT and CDR2 is YNNKEL (reference sequence). The CDR3 loop spans 13 amino acids. CDR3 nucleotides: TGTGCCAGCAGCCCCAAAGGAAGCACTGAAGCTTTCTTT. Translating gives CASSPKGSTEAFF.

This chain connects TRBV6-1 to TRBJ2-3; TRBD2 matches 9 bases. CDR1 and CDR2 (germline): MNHNS, SASEGT. The CDR3 spans 16 residues. V was pared by 6 bases and J by 3 bases, with 10 bases of the junction left unmatched. The chain's CDR3 is CASSLTRGGLTDTQYF. The CDR3 bases are TGTGCCAGCAGCTTGACGCGGGGGGGCCTAACAGATACGCAGTATTTT.

This clonotype occurred many times. The rearrangement uses TRBV6-5 and TRBJ2-2; no firm D call. The CDR3 covers 12 residues. V shed 2 bases and J shed 6 bases, with 4 bases lying between them. Per the germline V gene, CDR1 is MNHEY and CDR2 is SVGAGI. The CDR3 region is CASSYTAGELFF. The CDR3 region has the DNA TGTGCCAGCAGTTACACGGCCGGGGAGCTGTTTTTT.

The chain links TRBV25-1 to TRBJ1-6; 7 bases map to TRBD1. Trimming cost V 3 bases and J 9 bases; bases outside gene matches: 11. CDR1 and CDR2 (germline): MGHDK, SYGVNS. The CDR3 loop spans 16 amino acids. The CDR3 bases are TGTGCCAGCAGTGACATTAACAGGGGTCGTTCTTCACCCCTCCACTTT. Its translation: CASSDINRGRSSPLHF.

The rearrangement uses TRBV3-1 and TRBJ1-4; D perhaps matches TRBD1 (5 bases). The CDR3 sequence is 14 residues long. The V end was cut by 6 bases, the J end by 7 bases, with 15 bases between. Germline CDR1 and CDR2: LGHDT and YNNKEL (reference sequence). Here the CDR3 DNA reads TGTGCCAGCAGACCGGCAGGAGGGGTTGAAAAACTGTTTTTT. This translates into CASRPAGGVEKLFF.

Many counts were recorded for this clonotype. The rearrangement links TRBV2 to TRBJ1-1; 12 bases are shared with TRBD1. The junction had 16 bases not matched to a gene; V was cut back by 7 bases and J by 4 bases. The CDR3 totals 18 residues. Germline-derived CDR1 and CDR2 are SNHLY and FYNNEI. The CDR3 DNA reads TGTGCCAGCATTACCCTCGGGGGACAGGGGGCCCGAGGCACTGAAGCTTTCTTT. Amino acids: CASITLGGQGARGTEAFF.

This clonotype was observed many times. This chain connects TRBV6-1 to TRBJ2-1; D is undetermined. Germline V gene lookup returns CDR1 MNHNS and CDR2 SASEGT. V was clipped by 3 bases and J by 0 bases, with 9 bases between them. The CDR3 contains 15 residues. CDR3 bases: TGTGCCAGCAGTGAGCTAGTTAGCTCCTACAATGAGCAGTTCTTC. Protein product: CASSELVSSYNEQFF.

J is TRBJ2-1 and V is TRBV30, with D perhaps matching TRBD1 or TRBD2 (7 bases each). The CDR3 is 15 amino acids. V was clipped by 5 bases and J by 8 bases, with 22 bases between them. CDR1 GTSNPN and CDR2 SVGIG come from the germline V gene (reference sequence). Here the CDR3 DNA reads TGTGCCTGGTCTGCAGGGGGGGGGCTGGACGATGAGCAGTTCTTC. Its protein product is CAWSAGGGLDDEQFF.

On this clonotype itself: A much larger clone differs by one base, so this may be a read error. The chain uses TRBV11-2 and TRBJ2-3; D ambiguous. The length of the CDR3 is 16 residues. Germline V gene sequence: CDR1 SGHAT, CDR2 FQNNGV. The CDR3 DNA reads TGTGCCGGCAGCTCCACGCAGCCGAGAATCGCAGATACGCAGTATTTT. Translating it yields CAGSSTQPRIADTQYF.

There are many counts of this clonotype. The chain couples TRBV6-1 to TRBJ1-2; 7 bases fit TRBD1. Germline V gene lookup returns CDR1 MNHNS and CDR2 SASEGT. The CDR3 runs 13 residues. V lost 5 bases, J lost 8 bases, and 8 bases stayed unmatched. CDR3 sequence: CASSRDRAGGYTF. DNA for the CDR3: TGTGCCAGCAGTCGCGACAGGGCCGGGGGCTACACCTTC.

This clonotype was recorded at least ten times. The chain uses TRBV28 and TRBJ2-1, with D perhaps matching TRBD2 (6 bases). The CDR3 consists of 13 residues. Germline V gives CDR1 MDHEN, CDR2 SYDVKM. The V and J ends lost 7 bases and 7 bases respectively, with 14 bases between them. CDR3 in amino acids: CASTKTRRNEQFF. CDR3 coding DNA: TGTGCCAGCACAAAGACTAGGCGGAATGAGCAGTTCTTC. The whole variable domain, remainder taken from reference TRBV28 and TRBJ2-1, is DVKVTQSSRYLVKRTGEKVFLECVQDMDHENMFWYRQDPGLGLRLIYFSYDVKMKEKGDIPEGYSVSREKKERFSLILESASTNQTSMYLCASTKTRRNEQFFGPGTRLTVL.

The chain couples TRBV6-1 to TRBJ2-1; D is undetermined. There are 13 residues in the CDR3. V lost 2 bases and J 8 bases, leaving 10 bases between the germline ends. Germline V gene data show CDR1 as MNHNS and CDR2 as SASEGT. Here the CDR3 reads CASSESGIHEQFF. CDR3 nucleotides: TGTGCCAGCAGTGAAAGTGGGATCCATGAGCAGTTCTTC.

This clonotype was seen ten or more times. The genes are TRBV7-2 and TRBJ2-3; D is uncertain. This CDR3 spans 10 amino acids. Germline CDR1 and CDR2: SGHTA and FQGNSA. Deletions cut 6 bases from V and 9 bases from J, with 7 bases between. Here the CDR3 reads CASSSMTQYF. Here the CDR3 DNA reads TGTGCCAGCAGTTCTATGACGCAGTATTTT.

This clonotype was found many times. This rearrangement joins TRBV27 to TRBJ2-3; a possible D gene is TRBD2 (7 bases). Trimming removed 4 bases from V and 3 bases from J, with 11 bases in between. Germline V lookup: CDR1 MNHEY, CDR2 SMNVEV (reference sequence). The CDR3 loop spans 14 amino acids. DNA for the CDR3: TGTGCCAGCAGTTACGGGGGGCCAACAGATACGCAGTATTTT. Amino acids: CASSYGGPTDTQYF.